This is a list of T cell receptor beta chains from one sample in a study of tumor T cells in aggressive B-cell lymphoma. Profiled with immunoSEQ multiplex PCR; TCRdb holds only in-frame clones, not every one. Among thousands of clones listed, 82% were seen once. The material sequenced was tumor tissue. These receptor sequences come from an adult with diffuse large B cell lymphoma. Each CDR3 is given with its conserved first and last residue. A D gene is named only where the DNA matches it firmly. Some rows have no size entry. The others give once, few or many, or a class for an expanded clone.

TGTGCCACCAGCAGAGATCATACGGGACAGGGGAAACAGAGACTGTTTTTT CATSRDHTGQGKQRLFF . TRBD1 TRBJ1-4 TRBV15
TGTGCCAGCAGTTTACAGGGGGTTTCCTACAATGAGCAGTTCTTC CASSLQGVSYNEQFF few TRBD1 TRBJ2-1 TRBV11-3
TGTGCCAGCAGCTTCACTAGCGGGGGACGGAATGAGCAGTTCTTC CASSFTSGGRNEQFF . TRBD2 TRBJ2-1 TRBV7-2
TGTGCCAGCTCACCAGGAGCGAGTGAGACCCAGTACTTC CASSPGASETQYF . . TRBJ2-5 TRBV18
TGTGCCAGCAGTTACGAGGGCAGGGGCTACACCTTC CASSYEGRGYTF . . TRBJ1-2 TRBV6-5
TGCGCCAGCAGCTTCAGCGACGGTATCAATCAGCCCCAGCATTTT CASSFSDGINQPQHF . . TRBJ1-5 TRBV5-1
TGTGCCAGTAGTTTATCCGGGACAGGGAACAATCAGCCCCAGCATTTT CASSLSGTGNNQPQHF . TRBD1 TRBJ1-5 TRBV19
TGTGCCAGCTCACCACCTAGCTCAAAAGAGACCCAGTACTTC CASSPPSSKETQYF . . TRBJ2-5 TRBV18
TGTGCCAGCAGTGAGGCCACCCCTTATAACACCGGGGAGCTGTTTTTT CASSEATPYNTGELFF . . TRBJ2-2 TRBV28
TGTGCCAGCAGCCAGCTAGCGGGAGAGGCCTACGAGCAGTACTTC CASSQLAGEAYEQYF . TRBD2 TRBJ2-7 TRBV4-2
TGTGCCAGCAGCTTAGTTGCGCCTAGCGTGTTTGAGGAGACCCAGTACTTC CASSLVAPSVFEETQYF . . TRBJ2-5 TRBV7-9
TGTGCCAGCAGTTACTCTGGGACTAGCGGGAGTAACGAGCAGTACTTC CASSYSGTSGSNEQYF . TRBD2 TRBJ2-7 TRBV6-5
TGTGCCAGCAGTTACTTCGGGCAGGGCGGCTATGGCTACACCTTC CASSYFGQGGYGYTF . . TRBJ1-2 TRBV6-5
TGTGCCAGCAGTTTATTGCCGGGACAGGGTAATGAAAAACTGTTTTTT CASSLLPGQGNEKLFF . TRBD1 TRBJ1-4 TRBV27
TGTGCCAGCAGCCGAGATCGGACAGGGTTCCAAGAGACCCAGTACTTC CASSRDRTGFQETQYF once TRBD1 TRBJ2-5 TRBV14
TGTGCCAGCAGTTTAGTTGGCCCCGGGTTGAATGAGCAGTTCTTC CASSLVGPGLNEQFF . . TRBJ2-1 TRBV27
TGTGCCAGCAGTTTCACTGCTTCCTACGAGCAGTACTTC CASSFTASYEQYF . . TRBJ2-7 TRBV28
TGTGCCAGCAGCGTAAAGGGGTCCGGTACGCAGTATTTT CASSVKGSGTQYF . . TRBJ2-3 TRBV9
TGTGCCAGCAGTGAATCACAGGGGGCCACTGAAGCTTTCTTT CASSESQGATEAFF few TRBD1 TRBJ1-1 TRBV9
TGTGCCAGCAGTCCAACGACTAGCGAGACCCAGTACTTC CASSPTTSETQYF few TRBD2 TRBJ2-5 TRBV28
TGTGCCAGCAGCCAGGCAGAATCCTACTCCTACGAGCAGTACTTC CASSQAESYSYEQYF once . TRBJ2-7 TRBV11-2
TGTGCCAGCAGCTACCGGGACAGGGCTTATACGCAGTATTTT CASSYRDRAYTQYF . TRBD1 TRBJ2-3 TRBV7-8
TGTGCCAGCAGCCCCCGGATTAATAGCGAGGCCGGGGAGCTGTTTTTT CASSPRINSEAGELFF . . TRBJ2-2 TRBV9
TGCGCCAGCAGCATGAGGACAGGGGGGACCTACGAGCAGTACTTC CASSMRTGGTYEQYF . TRBD1 TRBJ2-7 TRBV5-1